This T cell receptor beta chain was profiled in a study of blood T cell repertoires in COVID-19. V was pared by 1 base and J by 0 bases, with 14 bases between. Per germline, CDR1 SGHDT and CDR2 YYEEEE. This CDR3 has 16 residues. Original data processing: Estimates of nucleated cell counts were drawn from the amplification of reference gene primers. Libraries were prepared by immunoSEQ multiplex PCR; TCRdb keeps only in-frame clonotypes and omits some of them. From that table come the V and J calls and clone size; the DNA was used to work out D and trimming. The sample has approximately 160,000 clones, roughly 88% seen once. This clone has just a few counts.

This chain uses TRBV5-6 with TRBJ2-7, with a tentative D call TRBD1 (6 bases). The specimen was peripheral blood. This clonotype was sampled from a woman of 80 years or more with active or convalescent COVID-19. The CDR3, as DNA: TGTGCCAGCAGCTTGTGGCGGACAGCCAGCTCCTACGAGCAGTACTTC. Translation: CASSLWRTASSYEQYF.